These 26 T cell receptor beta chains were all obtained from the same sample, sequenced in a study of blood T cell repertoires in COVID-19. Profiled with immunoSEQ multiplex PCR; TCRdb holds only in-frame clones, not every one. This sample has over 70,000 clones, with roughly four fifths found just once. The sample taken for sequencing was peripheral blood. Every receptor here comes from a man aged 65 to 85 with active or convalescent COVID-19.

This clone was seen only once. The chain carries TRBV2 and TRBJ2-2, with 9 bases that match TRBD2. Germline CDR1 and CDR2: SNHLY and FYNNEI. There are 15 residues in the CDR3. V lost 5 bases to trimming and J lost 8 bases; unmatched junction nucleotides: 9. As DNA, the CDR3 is TGTGCCAGCAGTCCCCAGCGGGGGGCCTCTGGGGAGCTGTTTTTT. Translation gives CASSPQRGASGELFF.

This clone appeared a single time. The CDR3 nucleotides are TGTGCCAGCAGTTACTCCGTCGATCAGCCCCAGCATTTT. Translating gives CASSYSVDQPQHF. This chain joins TRBV6-5 and TRBJ1-5; D gene unclear. CDR1 and CDR2 (germline): MNHEY, SVGAGI. The CDR3 is 13 amino acids. Trimming took off 0 bases at V and 5 bases at J, with 5 bases between the two ends.

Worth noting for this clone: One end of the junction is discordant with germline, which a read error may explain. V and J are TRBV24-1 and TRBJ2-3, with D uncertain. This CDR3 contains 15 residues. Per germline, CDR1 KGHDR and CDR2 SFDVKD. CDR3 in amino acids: CATSDNGHSRDTQYF. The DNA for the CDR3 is TGTGCCACCAGTGATAATGGTCACAGCAGAGATACGCAGTATTTT.

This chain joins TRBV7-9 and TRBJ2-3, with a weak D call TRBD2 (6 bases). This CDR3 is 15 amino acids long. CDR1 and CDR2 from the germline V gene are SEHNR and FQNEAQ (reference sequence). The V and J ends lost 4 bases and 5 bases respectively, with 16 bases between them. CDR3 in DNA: TGTGCCAGCAGCTCACGACTGGAGGGTAGAGATACGCAGTATTTT. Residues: CASSSRLEGRDTQYF.

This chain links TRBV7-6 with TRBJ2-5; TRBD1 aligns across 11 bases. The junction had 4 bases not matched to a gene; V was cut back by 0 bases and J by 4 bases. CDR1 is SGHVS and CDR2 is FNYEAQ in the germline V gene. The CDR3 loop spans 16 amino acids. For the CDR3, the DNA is TGTGCCAGCAGCTTAGCCGGGACAGGGGGGTTAGAGACCCAGTACTTC. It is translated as CASSLAGTGGLETQYF.

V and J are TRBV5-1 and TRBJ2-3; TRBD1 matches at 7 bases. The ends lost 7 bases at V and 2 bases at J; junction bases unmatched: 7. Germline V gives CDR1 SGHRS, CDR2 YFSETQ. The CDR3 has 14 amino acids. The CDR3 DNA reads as TGCGCCAGCTCAAAGGGACAGTCCACAGATACGCAGTATTTT. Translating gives CASSKGQSTDTQYF.

This chain's CDR3 is CASSSLAANTDTQYF. CDR3 nucleotides: TGTGCCAGCAGTTCTCTAGCGGCGAACACAGATACGCAGTATTTT. This chain uses TRBV27 with TRBJ2-3; TRBD2 matches 7 bases. Germline trimming cut 4 bases from V and 2 bases from J; bases unmatched to any gene: 6. The CDR3 covers 15 residues. The germline V gene has CDR1 MNHEY and CDR2 SMNVEV (reference sequence).

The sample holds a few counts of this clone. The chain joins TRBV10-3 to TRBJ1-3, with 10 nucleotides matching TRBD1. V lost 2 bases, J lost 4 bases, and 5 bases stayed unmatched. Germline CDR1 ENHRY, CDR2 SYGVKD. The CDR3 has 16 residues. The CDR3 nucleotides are TGTGCCATCAGTGAGCTCGGACAGGGGGGAGGAAACACCATATATTTT. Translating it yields CAISELGQGGGNTIYF.

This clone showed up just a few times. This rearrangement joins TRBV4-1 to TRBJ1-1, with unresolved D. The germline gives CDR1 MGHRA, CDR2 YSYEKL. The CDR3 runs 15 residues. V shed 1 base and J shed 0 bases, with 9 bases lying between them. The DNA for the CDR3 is TGCGCCAGCAGCCAAGCAGGTTCCATGAACACTGAAGCTTTCTTT. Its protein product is CASSQAGSMNTEAFF.

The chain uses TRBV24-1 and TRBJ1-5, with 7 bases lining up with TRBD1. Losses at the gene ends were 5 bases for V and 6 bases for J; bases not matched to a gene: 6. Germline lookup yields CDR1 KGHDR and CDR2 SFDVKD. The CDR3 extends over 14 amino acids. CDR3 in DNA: TGTGCCACCAGTGCCCGACAGGGTAGTCAGCCCCAGCATTTT. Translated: CATSARQGSQPQHF.

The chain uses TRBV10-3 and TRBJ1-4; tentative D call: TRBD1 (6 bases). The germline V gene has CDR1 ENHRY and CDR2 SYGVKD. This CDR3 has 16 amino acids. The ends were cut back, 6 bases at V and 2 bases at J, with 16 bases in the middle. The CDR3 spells CAISPTGPGTNEKLFF. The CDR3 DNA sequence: TGTGCCATCAGCCCGACAGGCCCTGGCACTAATGAAAAACTGTTTTTT.

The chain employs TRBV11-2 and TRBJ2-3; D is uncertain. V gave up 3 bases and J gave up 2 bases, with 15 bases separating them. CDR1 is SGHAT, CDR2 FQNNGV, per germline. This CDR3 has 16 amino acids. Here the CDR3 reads CASSFVSWAYTDTQYF. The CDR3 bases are TGTGCCAGCAGCTTCGTCTCATGGGCATACACAGATACGCAGTATTTT. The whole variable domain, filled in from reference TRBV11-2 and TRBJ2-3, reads EAGVAQSPRYKIIEKRQSVAFWCNPISGHATLYWYQQILGQGPKLLIQFQNNGVVDDSQLPKDRFSAERLKGVDSTLKIQPAKLEDSAVYLCASSFVSWAYTDTQYFGPGTRLTVL.

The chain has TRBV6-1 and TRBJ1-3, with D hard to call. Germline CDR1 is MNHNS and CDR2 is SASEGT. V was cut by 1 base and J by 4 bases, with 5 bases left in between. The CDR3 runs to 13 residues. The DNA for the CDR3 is TGTGCCAGCAGTGAAGAACAGGGAAACACCATATATTTT. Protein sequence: CASSEEQGNTIYF.

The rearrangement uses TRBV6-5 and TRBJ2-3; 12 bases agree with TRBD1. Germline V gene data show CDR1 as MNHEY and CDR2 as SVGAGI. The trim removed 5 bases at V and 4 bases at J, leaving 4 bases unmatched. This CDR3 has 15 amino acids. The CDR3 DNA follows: TGTGCCAGCAGTCGGGACAGGGGGCAATCAGATACGCAGTATTTT. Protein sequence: CASSRDRGQSDTQYF.

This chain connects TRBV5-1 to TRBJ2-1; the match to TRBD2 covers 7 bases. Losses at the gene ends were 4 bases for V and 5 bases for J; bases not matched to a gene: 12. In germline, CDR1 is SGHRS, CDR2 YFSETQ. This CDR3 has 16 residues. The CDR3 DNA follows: TGCGCCAGCAGCCCGCAGACTAGCTCTTGGGACAATGAGCAGTTCTTC. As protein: CASSPQTSSWDNEQFF.

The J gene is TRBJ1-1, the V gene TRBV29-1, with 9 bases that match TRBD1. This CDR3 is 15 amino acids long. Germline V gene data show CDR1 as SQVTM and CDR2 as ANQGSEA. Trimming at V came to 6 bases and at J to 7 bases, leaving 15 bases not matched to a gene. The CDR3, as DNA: TGCAGCGTAGCTCTACAGACAGGGGGGCTGGTTGAAGCTTTCTTT. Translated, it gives CSVALQTGGLVEAFF.

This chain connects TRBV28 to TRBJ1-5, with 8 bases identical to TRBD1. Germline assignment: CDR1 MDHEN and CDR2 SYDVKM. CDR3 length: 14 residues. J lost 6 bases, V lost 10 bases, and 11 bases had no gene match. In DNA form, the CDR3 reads TGTGCCACCACCGCGACAGGGGTAGGTCAGCCCCAGCATTTT. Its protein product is CATTATGVGQPQHF.

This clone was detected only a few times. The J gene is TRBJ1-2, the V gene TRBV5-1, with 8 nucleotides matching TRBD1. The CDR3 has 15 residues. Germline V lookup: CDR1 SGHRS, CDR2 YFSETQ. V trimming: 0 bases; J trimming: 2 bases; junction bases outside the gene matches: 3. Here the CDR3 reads CASSLVPGGNYGYTF. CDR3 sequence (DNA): TGCGCCAGCAGCTTGGTGCCAGGGGGCAACTATGGCTACACCTTC.

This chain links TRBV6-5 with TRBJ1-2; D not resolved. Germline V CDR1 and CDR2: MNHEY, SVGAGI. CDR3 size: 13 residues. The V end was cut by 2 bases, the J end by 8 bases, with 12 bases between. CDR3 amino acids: CASSYERGYGYTF. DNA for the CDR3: TGTGCCAGCAGTTACGAGAGAGGATACGGCTACACCTTC.

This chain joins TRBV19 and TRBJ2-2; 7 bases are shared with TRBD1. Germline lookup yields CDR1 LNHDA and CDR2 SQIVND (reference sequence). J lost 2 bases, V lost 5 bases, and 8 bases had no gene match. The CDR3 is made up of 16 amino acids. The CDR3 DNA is TGTGCCAGTAGTTCACCGGGACAGAGTAACACCGGGGAGCTGTTTTTT. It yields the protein CASSSPGQSNTGELFF.

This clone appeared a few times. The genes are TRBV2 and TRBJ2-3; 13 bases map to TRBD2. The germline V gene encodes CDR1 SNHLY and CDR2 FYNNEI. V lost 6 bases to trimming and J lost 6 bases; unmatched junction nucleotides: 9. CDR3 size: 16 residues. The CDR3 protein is CASRSGTSGDRDTQYF. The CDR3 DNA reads TGTGCCAGCAGGTCCGGGACTAGCGGGGATAGGGATACGCAGTATTTT. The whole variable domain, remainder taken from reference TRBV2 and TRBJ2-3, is EPEVTQTPSHQVTQMGQEVILRCVPISNHLYFYWYRQILGQKVEFLVSFYNNEISEKSEIFDDQFSVERPDGSNFTLKIRSTKLEDSAMYFCASRSGTSGDRDTQYFGPGTRLTVL.

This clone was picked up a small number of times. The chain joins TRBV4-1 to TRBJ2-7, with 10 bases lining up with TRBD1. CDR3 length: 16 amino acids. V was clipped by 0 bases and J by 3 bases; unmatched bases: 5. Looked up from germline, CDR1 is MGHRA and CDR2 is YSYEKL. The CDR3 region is CASSQEGGQGIYEQYF. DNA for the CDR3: TGCGCCAGCAGCCAAGAGGGGGGACAGGGGATCTACGAGCAGTACTTC.

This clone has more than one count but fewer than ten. DNA for the CDR3: TGCGCCAGCAGCCAGCGGGGCACAGATACGCAGTATTTT. It encodes CASSQRGTDTQYF. The chain combines TRBV5-1 with TRBJ2-3; tentative D call: TRBD2 (6 bases). Germline CDR1 reads SGHRS; CDR2 reads YFSETQ. The CDR3 loop spans 13 amino acids. V was shortened by 4 bases and J by 1 base, with 7 bases between the two germline ends.

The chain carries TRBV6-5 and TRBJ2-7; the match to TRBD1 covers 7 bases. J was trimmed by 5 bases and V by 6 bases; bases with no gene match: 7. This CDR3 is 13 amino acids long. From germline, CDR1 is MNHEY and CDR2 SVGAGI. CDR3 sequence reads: CASSRTGNHEQYF. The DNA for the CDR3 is TGTGCCAGCAGCAGGACAGGAAACCACGAGCAGTACTTC.

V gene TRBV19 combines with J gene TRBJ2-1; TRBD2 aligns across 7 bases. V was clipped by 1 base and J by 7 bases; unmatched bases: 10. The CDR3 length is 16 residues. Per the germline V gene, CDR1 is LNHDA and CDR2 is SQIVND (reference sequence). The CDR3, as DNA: TGTGCCAGTAGTATAGGACGGGGGGAGACAAGGAATGAGCAGTTCTTC. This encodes CASSIGRGETRNEQFF.

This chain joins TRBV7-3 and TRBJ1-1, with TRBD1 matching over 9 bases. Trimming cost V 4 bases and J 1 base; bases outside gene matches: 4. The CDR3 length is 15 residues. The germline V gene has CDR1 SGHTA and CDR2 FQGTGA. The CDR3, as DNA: TGTGCCAGCAGCTCAACAGGGGGCCCGAACACTGAAGCTTTCTTT. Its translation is CASSSTGGPNTEAFF.